The rows below give T cell receptor beta chains drawn from one sample of a study of CD8 T cells in Susac syndrome. One entry per CDR3 protein results from TCRdb running MiXCR on the immunoSEQ multiplex PCR reads. The table shows 100,000 to 150,000 distinct CDR3 sequences, with roughly 95% occurring only once. Sequencing input: CD4+ T cells from PBMCs. The receptor set was obtained from a human donor in good health. Both conserved end residues are part of each CDR3.

CDR3: CSVSPSSYNEQFF; V: TRBV29-1; J: TRBJ2-1
CDR3: CATRRGGDTGELFF; V: TRBV12-3/TRBV12-4; J: TRBJ2-2
CDR3: CASSGGVTSAPETQYF; V: TRBV25-1; J: TRBJ2-5
CDR3: CASSLYENQPQHF; V: TRBV12-3/TRBV12-4; J: TRBJ1-5
CDR3: CASSFTYNEQFF; V: TRBV7-2; J: TRBJ2-1
CDR3: CASSLKGEQYF; V: TRBV12-3/TRBV12-4; J: TRBJ2-7
CDR3: CAINGQIDRTEAFF; V: TRBV10-3; J: TRBJ1-1
CDR3: CASSRTLLYEQYF; V: TRBV2; J: TRBJ2-7
CDR3: CSAKRGSSGANVLTF; V: TRBV20-1; J: TRBJ2-6
CDR3: CASSRATGGDTGELFF; V: TRBV4-1; J: TRBJ2-2
CDR3: CASTQRVGSYNEQFF; V: TRBV27; J: TRBJ2-1
CDR3: CASNKIGQGDYEQYF; V: TRBV28; J: TRBJ2-7
CDR3: CASSLTTFGYGYTF; V: TRBV5-1; J: TRBJ1-2
CDR3: CASSFPGTGELFF; V: TRBV7-9; J: TRBJ2-2
CDR3: CASSPGDSIAKNIQYF; V: TRBV7-2; J: TRBJ2-4
CDR3: CASLRDYADNEQFF; V: TRBV5-1; J: TRBJ2-1
CDR3: CAAQTGGYTEAFF; V: TRBV10-3; J: TRBJ1-1
CDR3: CASRPGTSSYNEQFF; V: TRBV27; J: TRBJ2-1
CDR3: CASSLWDRGGYGYTF; V: TRBV7-9; J: TRBJ1-2
CDR3: CASSFPPEQFF; V: TRBV7-6; J: TRBJ2-1
CDR3: CAIRRYTGELFF; V: TRBV6-2/TRBV6-3; J: TRBJ2-2
CDR3: CASSQAAEAYEQYF; V: TRBV4-1; J: TRBJ2-7
CDR3: CSVVELAGGPVNF; V: TRBV29-1; J: TRBJ2-5
CDR3: CASRDRAGPYEQYF; V: TRBV2; J: TRBJ2-7
CDR3: CASSRQSGNTIYF; V: TRBV6-6; J: TRBJ1-3
CDR3: CSHWVGPGNTEAFF; V: TRBV29-1; J: TRBJ1-1
CDR3: CASSSSGPLSYNEQFF; V: TRBV28; J: TRBJ2-1
CDR3: CSARGGSSSTDTQYF; V: TRBV20-1; J: TRBJ2-3
CDR3: CSVRTGNNSPLHF; V: TRBV29-1; J: TRBJ1-6
CDR3: CASSYSGENNQPQHF; V: TRBV6-5; J: TRBJ1-5
CDR3: CSAMPGGWTEAFF; V: TRBV20-1; J: TRBJ1-1
CDR3: CASSGAGAGGEQYF; V: TRBV6-2/TRBV6-3; J: TRBJ2-7
CDR3: CASSSVPGQGLSTEAFF; V: TRBV5-1; J: TRBJ1-1
CDR3: CASALGRVGGYTF; V: TRBV28; J: TRBJ1-2
CDR3: CASSLLAPETQYF; V: TRBV28; J: TRBJ2-5
CDR3: CSARDVAGSYNEQFF; V: TRBV20-1; J: TRBJ2-1